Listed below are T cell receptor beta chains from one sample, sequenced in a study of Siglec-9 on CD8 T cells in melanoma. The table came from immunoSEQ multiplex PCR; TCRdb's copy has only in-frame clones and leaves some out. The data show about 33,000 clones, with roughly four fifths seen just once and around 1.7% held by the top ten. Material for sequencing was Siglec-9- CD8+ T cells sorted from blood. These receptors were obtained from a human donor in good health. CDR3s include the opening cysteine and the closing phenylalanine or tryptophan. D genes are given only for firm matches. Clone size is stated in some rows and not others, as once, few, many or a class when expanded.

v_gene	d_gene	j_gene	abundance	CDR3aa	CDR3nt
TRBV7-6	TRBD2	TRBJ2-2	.	CASSLLAGEGGELFF	TGTGCCAGCAGTTTATTAGCGGGAGAGGGCGGGGAGCTGTTTTTT
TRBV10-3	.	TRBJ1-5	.	CAITIWGQPQHF	TGTGCCATCACAATCTGGGGTCAGCCCCAGCATTTT
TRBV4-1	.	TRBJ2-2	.	CASSQAPEPGELFF	TGCGCCAGCAGCCAAGCCCCCGAGCCCGGGGAGCTGTTTTTT
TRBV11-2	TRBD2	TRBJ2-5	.	CASSLGLAGETQYF	TGTGCCAGCAGCCTAGGACTAGCGGGAGAGACCCAGTACTTC
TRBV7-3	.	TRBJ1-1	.	CASSLTPVSEAFF	TGTGCCAGCAGCTTAACCCCGGTCTCTGAAGCTTTCTTT
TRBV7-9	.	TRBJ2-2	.	CASSLGGSAGTTGGELFF	TGTGCCAGCAGCTTGGGGGGTAGCGCAGGGACAACCGGCGGGGAGCTGTTTTTT
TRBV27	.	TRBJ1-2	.	CASSPSEGETNYGYTF	TGTGCCAGCAGTCCCTCTGAGGGGGAAACTAACTATGGCTACACCTTC
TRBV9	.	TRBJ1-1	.	CASSVGLAGTEAFF	TGTGCCAGCAGCGTAGGGCTAGCGGGGACTGAAGCTTTCTTT
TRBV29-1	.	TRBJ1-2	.	CSVPSSLPLVYGYTF	TGCAGCGTCCCATCTAGCCTCCCGCTAGTCTATGGCTACACCTTC
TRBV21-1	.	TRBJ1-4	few	CASSKVGGPPHEKLFF	TGTGCCAGCAGCAAAGTAGGGGGGCCCCCTCATGAAAAACTGTTTTTT
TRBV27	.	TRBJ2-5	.	CASSLGGRTQETQYF	TGTGCCAGCAGTTTAGGCGGGCGCACCCAAGAGACCCAGTACTTC
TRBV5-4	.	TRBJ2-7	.	CASSDVLSGEQYF	TGTGCCAGCTCGGATGTTCTTAGTGGCGAGCAGTACTTC
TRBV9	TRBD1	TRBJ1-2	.	CASSDMLTGDGYTF	TGTGCCAGCAGCGACATGCTCACAGGGGATGGCTACACCTTC
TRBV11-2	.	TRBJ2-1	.	CASSLPGSYNEQFF	TGTGCCAGCAGCTTACCGGGGTCCTACAATGAGCAGTTCTTC
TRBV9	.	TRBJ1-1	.	CASSVAGIANTEAFF	TGTGCCAGCAGCGTAGCTGGCATCGCGAACACTGAAGCTTTCTTT
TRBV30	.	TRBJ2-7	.	CAWSVLDRGYEQYF	TGTGCCTGGAGTGTATTAGATAGAGGGTACGAGCAGTACTTC
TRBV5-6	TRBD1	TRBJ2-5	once	CASRTTGEGETQYF	TGTGCCAGCAGGACGACAGGGGAAGGAGAGACCCAGTACTTC
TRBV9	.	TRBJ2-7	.	CASSAAGGFYEQYF	TGTGCCAGCAGCGCCGCGGGCGGATTCTACGAGCAGTACTTC
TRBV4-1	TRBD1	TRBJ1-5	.	CASSPRRGSQPQHF	TGCGCCAGCAGCCCCCGCAGGGGGTCGCAGCCCCAGCATTTT
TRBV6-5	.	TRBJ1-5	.	CASRLSNNQPQHF	TGTGCCAGCAGACTAAGCAACAATCAGCCCCAGCATTTT
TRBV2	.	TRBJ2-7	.	CASSGDRSPSYEQYF	TGTGCCAGCAGCGGTGACAGGTCGCCCTCCTACGAGCAGTACTTC
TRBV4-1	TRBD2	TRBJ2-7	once	CASSPGLAGVNEQYF	TGCGCCAGCAGCCCCGGACTAGCGGGAGTGAACGAGCAGTACTTC
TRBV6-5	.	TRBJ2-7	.	CASSLTWDGTYEQYF	TGTGCCAGCAGTTTAACGTGGGACGGGACCTACGAGCAGTACTTC
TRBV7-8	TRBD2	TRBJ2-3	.	CASSFLWTSEDTQYF	TGTGCCAGCAGCTTCCTATGGACTAGCGAGGATACGCAGTATTTT
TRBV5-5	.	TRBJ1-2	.	CASSLEGVANYGYTF	TGTGCCAGCAGCTTGGAGGGGGTCGCTAACTATGGCTACACCTTC
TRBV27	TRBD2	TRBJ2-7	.	CASSSPGSGKYEQYF	TGTGCCAGCAGTTCCCCGGGGAGCGGGAAATACGAGCAGTACTTC
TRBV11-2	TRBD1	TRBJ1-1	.	CASSMTTGGFTEAFF	TGTGCCAGCAGCATGACGACAGGGGGCTTCACTGAAGCTTTCTTT
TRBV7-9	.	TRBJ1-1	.	CASSQSGVGSTEAFF	TGTGCCAGCAGTCAGTCAGGGGTCGGAAGCACTGAAGCTTTCTTT
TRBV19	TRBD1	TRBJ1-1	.	CASTLGDRVGTEAFF	TGTGCCAGTACTCTGGGGGACAGGGTCGGCACTGAAGCTTTCTTT
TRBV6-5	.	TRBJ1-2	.	CASSQNKVIGDGYTF	TGTGCCAGCAGTCAAAATAAAGTGATCGGCGATGGCTACACCTTC
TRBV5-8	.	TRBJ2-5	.	CASSLYQVNQYF	TGTGCCAGCAGCTTGTACCAGGTCAACCAGTACTTC
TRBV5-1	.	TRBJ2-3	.	CASSADGTSPSTDTQYF	TGCGCCAGCAGCGCCGACGGGACTTCCCCTAGCACAGATACGCAGTATTTT
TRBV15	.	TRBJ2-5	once	CATGAGALQETQYF	TGTGCCACGGGGGCGGGGGCCCTCCAAGAGACCCAGTACTTC
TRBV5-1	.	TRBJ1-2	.	CASSLEGFNGYTF	TGCGCCAGCAGCTTGGAAGGGTTCAATGGCTACACCTTC
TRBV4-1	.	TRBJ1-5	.	CASSQDNQPQHF	TGCGCCAGCAGCCAAGACAATCAGCCCCAGCATTTT
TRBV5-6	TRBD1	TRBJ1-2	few	CASSLGTGAYGYTF	TGTGCCAGCAGCTTGGGGACAGGGGCCTATGGCTACACCTTC
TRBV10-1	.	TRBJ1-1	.	CASSEFRVPGEAFF	TGCGCCAGCAGTGAGTTCCGGGTCCCAGGGGAAGCTTTCTTT
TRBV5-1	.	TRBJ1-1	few	CASSLEGSEAFF	TGCGCCAGCAGCCTGGAGGGCAGCGAAGCTTTCTTT
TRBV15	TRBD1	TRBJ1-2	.	CATSMDRVDYGYTF	TGTGCCACCAGCATGGACAGGGTGGACTATGGCTACACCTTC
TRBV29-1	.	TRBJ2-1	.	CSVVNGINNEQFF	TGCAGCGTTGTAAACGGGATCAACAATGAGCAGTTCTTC
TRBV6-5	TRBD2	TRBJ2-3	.	CASSRLGLAPDTQYF	TGTGCCAGCAGCCGTTTGGGACTAGCCCCAGATACGCAGTATTTT